Below, 16 T cell receptor beta chains from the same sample are listed, as sequenced in a study of cytomegalovirus exposure and HLA in healthy donors. PCR involved 60 Vbeta and 13 Jbeta primers. Repertoires were generated with immunoSEQ multiplex PCR, while TCRdb's copy carries only in-frame clones and drops some. The top ten clones hold 1.5% of a sample with around 170,000 clones, roughly 70% of them seen once. Sequenced input: PBMCs. Source of these receptors: a girl between 5 and 17 years old in good health and CMV-seronegative.

This clone appeared a few times. One end of the junction is discordant with germline, which a read error may explain. The sample has other DNA sequences that encode this CDR3 too. The gene calls are TRBV6-6 and TRBJ2-7, with a tentative D call TRBD2 (5 bases). CDR1 is MNHNY and CDR2 is SVGAGI in the germline V gene (reference sequence). The CDR3 spans 14 residues. The CDR3 DNA sequence: TGTGCAAGCAGTTACTCGGGTGACTACTACGAGCAGTACTTC. Protein product: CASSYSGDYYEQYF.

The rearrangement links TRBV5-4 to TRBJ2-3, with D perhaps matching TRBD1 (5 bases). Germline CDR1 SGHNT, CDR2 YYREEE (reference sequence). Trimming took off 1 base at V and 2 bases at J, with 11 bases between the two ends. The CDR3 contains 15 residues. The CDR3 is CASSLMGQSTDTQYF. CDR3 in DNA: TGTGCCAGCAGCTTGATGGGGCAGTCCACAGATACGCAGTATTTT.

The chain uses TRBV7-6 and TRBJ2-3, with D unclear. The CDR3 has 15 residues. From germline, CDR1 is SGHVS and CDR2 FNYEAQ. V was trimmed by 2 bases and J by 2 bases, leaving 11 bases between them. CDR3: CASSLFDKFTDTQYF. Written as DNA, the CDR3 is TGTGCCAGCAGCTTATTCGACAAGTTCACAGATACGCAGTATTTT.

The V gene is TRBV19, the J gene TRBJ2-2; 8 nucleotides match TRBD1. CDR3 size: 16 residues. Germline values: CDR1 LNHDA, CDR2 SQIVND (reference sequence). V trimming: 1 base; J trimming: 6 bases; junction bases outside the gene matches: 7. The CDR3 region is CASSIVSPGGPGELFF. CDR3 sequence (DNA): TGTGCCAGTAGTATAGTGTCCCCAGGGGGCCCCGGGGAGCTGTTTTTT.

This chain uses TRBV11-2 with TRBJ1-1; 9 bases map to TRBD1. This CDR3 spans 15 amino acids. Germline V CDR1 and CDR2: SGHAT, FQNNGV. Germline trimming cut 2 bases from V and 5 bases from J; bases unmatched to any gene: 6. The CDR3 loop is CASSLTGGGPTEAFF. CDR3 sequence (DNA): TGTGCCAGCAGCTTAACAGGGGGCGGTCCGACTGAAGCTTTCTTT.

The rearrangement uses TRBV7-9 and TRBJ1-4, with D possibly TRBD1 on 6 matching bases. The CDR3 covers 16 residues. V lost 5 bases to trimming and J lost 3 bases, with 16 bases between them. The germline gives CDR1 SEHNR, CDR2 FQNEAQ (reference sequence). CDR3 in amino acids: CASSLDSGAANEKLFF. The CDR3 DNA is TGTGCCAGCAGCCTTGACTCAGGGGCCGCTAATGAAAAACTGTTTTTT.

This clone has only one observation. This chain uses TRBV5-1 with TRBJ1-2, with D possibly being TRBD1 (6 bases). Germline lookup yields CDR1 SGHRS and CDR2 YFSETQ. CDR3 size: 13 residues. Deletions cut 2 bases from V and 5 bases from J, with 10 bases between. CDR3 DNA sequence: TGCGCCAGCAGCTTAAACAGGGAATATGGCTACACCTTC. Translated: CASSLNREYGYTF. The whole variable domain, remainder taken from reference TRBV5-1 and TRBJ1-2, is KAGVTQTPRYLIKTRGQQVTLSCSPISGHRSVSWYQQTPGQGLQFLFEYFSETQRNKGNFPGRFSGRQFSNSRSEMNVSTLELGDSALYLCASSLNREYGYTFGSGTRLTVV.

V gene TRBV5-4 combines with J gene TRBJ2-5, with 7 bases fitting TRBD2. The CDR3 sequence is 14 residues long. Germline CDR1 is SGHNT and CDR2 is YYREEE (reference sequence). The V gene end was trimmed by 4 bases and the J gene end by 1 base; junction bases not matched to a gene: 4. The DNA for the CDR3 is TGTGCCAGCAGCGCTCCTAGCGGCCAAGAGACCCAGTACTTC. This gives the protein CASSAPSGQETQYF.

The V call is TRBV6-4, the J call TRBJ1-6; weak D call: TRBD1 (5 bases). Germline loops: CDR1 MRHNA, CDR2 SNTAGT. Trimming stripped 4 bases from V and 6 bases from J, with 10 bases between. The CDR3 sequence is 14 residues long. CDR3 protein: CASSVDSSNSPLHF. The DNA of the CDR3 is TGTGCCAGCAGTGTCGACAGTAGTAATTCACCCCTCCACTTT.

This rearrangement joins TRBV6-1 to TRBJ2-5; D not certain. CDR1 is MNHNS and CDR2 is SASEGT in the germline V gene. Between the trimmed V and J ends, which lost 3 bases and 4 bases, there was a span of 12 bases. The CDR3 extends over 14 amino acids. The CDR3 sequence is CASSDRLLTETQYF. The CDR3 nucleotides read TGTGCCAGCAGTGACAGACTCCTAACAGAGACCCAGTACTTC.

The chain is built from TRBV5-1 and TRBJ1-5, with D hard to call. With 2 bases removed from V and 2 bases from J, the gap between germline ends came to 8 bases. This CDR3 contains 14 residues. The germline V gene encodes CDR1 SGHRS and CDR2 YFSETQ. CDR3 residues: CASSFGEGNQPQHF. As DNA, the CDR3 is TGCGCCAGCAGCTTTGGCGAGGGCAATCAGCCCCAGCATTTT.

The J gene is TRBJ1-5, the V gene TRBV6-1; possible D gene TRBD1, 5 bases. Looked up from germline, CDR1 is MNHNS and CDR2 is SASEGT. V was pared by 3 bases and J by 2 bases, with 17 bases between. The CDR3 runs 17 residues. The CDR3 protein is CASSDLIGALGNQPQHF. In DNA form, the CDR3 reads TGTGCCAGCAGTGATCTAATTGGGGCGCTGGGCAATCAGCCCCAGCATTTT.

The rearrangement uses TRBV27 and TRBJ2-7; the D gene is possibly TRBD2 (7 bases). This CDR3 comprises 15 residues. Per the germline V gene, CDR1 is MNHEY and CDR2 is SMNVEV (reference sequence). V gave up 3 bases and J gave up 0 bases, with 12 bases separating them. The CDR3 sequence: CASSLAGALSYEQYF. CDR3 nucleotide sequence: TGTGCCAGCAGTTTGGCGGGGGCCCTCTCCTACGAGCAGTACTTC.

There are a few counts of this clone. V and J are TRBV4-1 and TRBJ2-7, with 7 bases identical to TRBD2. The CDR3 consists of 15 residues. Germline values: CDR1 MGHRA, CDR2 YSYEKL. The trim removed 3 bases at V and 5 bases at J, leaving 10 bases unmatched. The CDR3: CASSHGGIAEHEQYF. The CDR3 region has the DNA TGCGCCAGCAGCCACGGGGGGATAGCGGAACACGAGCAGTACTTC.

The chain uses TRBV7-5 and TRBJ2-7; the table calls TRBD1, which could not be checked here. TRBV7-5 constitutes a pseudogene. CDR3 length: 15 amino acids. Here the CDR3 reads CARSSRTRPSYEQYF. The CDR3 coding sequence is TGTGCCAGAAGCTCCCGGACAAGACCCTCCTACGAGCAGTACTTC.

The sample holds a few counts of this clone. The gene calls are TRBV7-8 and TRBJ2-5; 9 positions match TRBD1. The CDR3 runs to 16 residues. The germline V gene encodes CDR1 SGHVS and CDR2 FQNEAQ. The V segment lost 4 bases and the J segment 2 bases; nucleotides outside the gene matches: 8. The DNA for the CDR3 is TGTGCCAGCAGCTCCACTGAGGACAGGGGACAAGAGACCCAGTACTTC. Translating gives CASSSTEDRGQETQYF.